The subject of this entry is one T cell receptor beta chain. Clones were sequenced by immunoSEQ multiplex PCR, and TCRdb holds only the in-frame ones, with some missing. The table has approximately 30,000 clones, 82% seen once. These data belong to a study of somatic mutations in cytotoxic T cells in rheumatoid arthritis. Germline CDR1 is LNHDA and CDR2 is SQIVND (reference sequence). The CDR3 runs 12 residues. Deletions cut 6 bases from V and 5 bases from J, with 10 bases between. The chain couples TRBV19 to TRBJ1-2, with D tentatively TRBD1 (5 bases). The TCR sequence derives from an adult with rheumatoid arthritis. Material for sequencing was CD8+ T cells sorted from blood. CDR3 DNA: TGTGCCAGTAGAGAACGGGGGTATGGCTACACCTTC. Residues: CASRERGYGYTF.